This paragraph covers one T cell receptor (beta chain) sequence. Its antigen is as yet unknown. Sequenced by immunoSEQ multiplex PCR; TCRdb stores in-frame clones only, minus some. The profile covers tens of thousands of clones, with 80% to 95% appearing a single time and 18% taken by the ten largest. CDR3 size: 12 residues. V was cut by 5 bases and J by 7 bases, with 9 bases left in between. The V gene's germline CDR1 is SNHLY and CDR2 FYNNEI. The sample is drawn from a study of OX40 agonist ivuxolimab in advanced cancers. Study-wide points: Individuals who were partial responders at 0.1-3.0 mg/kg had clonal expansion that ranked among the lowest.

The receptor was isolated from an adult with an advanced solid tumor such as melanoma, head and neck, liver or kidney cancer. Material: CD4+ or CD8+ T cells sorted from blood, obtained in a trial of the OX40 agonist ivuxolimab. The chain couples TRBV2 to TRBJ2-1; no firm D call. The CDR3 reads CASSQSQNEQFF. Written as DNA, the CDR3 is TGTGCCAGCAGTCAGAGTCAAAATGAGCAGTTCTTC.